The rows below give T cell receptor beta chains drawn from one sample of a study of beta chain features in type 1 diabetes. Data came from immunoSEQ multiplex PCR; TCRdb stores just in-frame clones and leaves some out. The table shows more than 300,000 clones, with approximately 12% occurring only once. The sequenced material came from naive CD4+ T cells from blood. The source is a man between 18 and 29 years old in good health. Both conserved end residues are part of each CDR3. Each record gives: CDR3 DNA, CDR3 protein, V gene, D gene, J gene, clone size. The D gene is left open where the match is weak. Clone size is stated in some rows and not others, as once, few, many or a class when expanded.

TGTGCCAGCAGCACCAGGACAGGGAGCACAGATACGCAGTATTTT CASSTRTGSTDTQYF TRBV7-3 TRBD1 TRBJ2-3 -
TGTGCCAGTAGTATAGGGTTTAGCACATCTGGGGCCAACGTCCTGACTTTC CASSIGFSTSGANVLTF TRBV19 - TRBJ2-6 few
TGTGCTAGCAGCTTAGTCCAAGGTGCGGGAGTGGGGAATGAGCAGTTCTTC CASSLVQGAGVGNEQFF TRBV7-7 TRBD2 TRBJ2-1 -
TGTGCCAGTAGAGTAACTAGCGGGAGTAGGGGGAATGAGCAGTTCTTC CASRVTSGSRGNEQFF TRBV19 TRBD2 TRBJ2-1 -
TGTGCCAGCAGCCCCGGGACAGGGGCCACCGGGGAGCTGTTTTTT CASSPGTGATGELFF TRBV7-3 TRBD1 TRBJ2-2 -
TGTGCCATCAGCAACCGAGGACAGGGGACCGAGCAGTACTTC CAISNRGQGTEQYF TRBV10-3 TRBD1 TRBJ2-7 few
TGTGCCAGCAGTTCGATGGCCGGGACTAGCTACAATGAGCAGTTCTTC CASSSMAGTSYNEQFF TRBV28 TRBD2 TRBJ2-1 -
TGTGCCAGCAGCTTAGGAGCAGGGGGCCCCTCTGGGGCCAACGTCCTGACTTTC CASSLGAGGPSGANVLTF TRBV7-9 TRBD1 TRBJ2-6 few
TGTGCCAGCAGTTGGGGACAGGGAGTCAGCACAGATACGCAGTATTTT CASSWGQGVSTDTQYF TRBV2 TRBD1 TRBJ2-3 -
TGTGCCGTGAGAGGCAGTGTCGACTATAATTCACCCCTCCACTTT CAVRGSVDYNSPLHF TRBV6-5 - TRBJ1-6 -
TGTGCCAGCAGCTTCCTACAGGGAGATAATGAAAAACTGTTTTTT CASSFLQGDNEKLFF TRBV7-2 - TRBJ1-4 -